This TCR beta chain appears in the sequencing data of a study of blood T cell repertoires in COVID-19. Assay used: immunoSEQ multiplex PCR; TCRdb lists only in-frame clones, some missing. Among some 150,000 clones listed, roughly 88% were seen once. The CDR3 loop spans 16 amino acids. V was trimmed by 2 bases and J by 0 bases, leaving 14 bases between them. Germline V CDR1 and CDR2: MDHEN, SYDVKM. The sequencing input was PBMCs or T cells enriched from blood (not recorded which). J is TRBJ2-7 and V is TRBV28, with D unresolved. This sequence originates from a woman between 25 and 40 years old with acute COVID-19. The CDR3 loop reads CASSLKVTESSYEQYF. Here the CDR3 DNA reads TGTGCCAGCAGTTTAAAGGTCACAGAAAGCTCCTACGAGCAGTACTTC.